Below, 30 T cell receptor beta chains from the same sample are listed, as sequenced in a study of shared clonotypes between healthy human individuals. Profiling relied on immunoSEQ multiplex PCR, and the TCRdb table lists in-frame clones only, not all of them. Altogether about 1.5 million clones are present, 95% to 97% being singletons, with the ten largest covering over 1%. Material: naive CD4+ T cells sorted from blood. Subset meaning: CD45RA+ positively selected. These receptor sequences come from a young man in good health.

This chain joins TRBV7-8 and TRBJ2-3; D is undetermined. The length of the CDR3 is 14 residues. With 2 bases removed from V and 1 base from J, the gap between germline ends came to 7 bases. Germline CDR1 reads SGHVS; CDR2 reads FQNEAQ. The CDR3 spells CASSLSHRTDTQYF. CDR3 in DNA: TGTGCCAGCAGCTTAAGTCACCGCACAGATACGCAGTATTTT.

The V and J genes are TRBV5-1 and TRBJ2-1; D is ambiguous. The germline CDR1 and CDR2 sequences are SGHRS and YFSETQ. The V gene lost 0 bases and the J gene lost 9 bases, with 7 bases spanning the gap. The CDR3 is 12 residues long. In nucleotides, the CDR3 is TGCGCCAGCAGCTTGGACCGACCTGAGCAGTTCTTC. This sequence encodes CASSLDRPEQFF.

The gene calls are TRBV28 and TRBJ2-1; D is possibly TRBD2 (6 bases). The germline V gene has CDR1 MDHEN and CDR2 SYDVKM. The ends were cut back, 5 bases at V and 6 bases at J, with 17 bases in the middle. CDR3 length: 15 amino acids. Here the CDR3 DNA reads TGTGCCAGCAGTGGCAGGAGGGAGGACCCCAATGAGCAGTTCTTC. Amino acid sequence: CASSGRREDPNEQFF.

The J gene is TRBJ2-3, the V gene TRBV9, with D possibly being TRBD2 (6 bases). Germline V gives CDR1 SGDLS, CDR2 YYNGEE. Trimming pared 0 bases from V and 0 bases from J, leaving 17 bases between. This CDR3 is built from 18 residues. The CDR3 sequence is CASSVDPPGLGSTDTQYF. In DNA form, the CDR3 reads TGTGCCAGCAGCGTAGACCCCCCGGGACTTGGGAGCACAGATACGCAGTATTTT.

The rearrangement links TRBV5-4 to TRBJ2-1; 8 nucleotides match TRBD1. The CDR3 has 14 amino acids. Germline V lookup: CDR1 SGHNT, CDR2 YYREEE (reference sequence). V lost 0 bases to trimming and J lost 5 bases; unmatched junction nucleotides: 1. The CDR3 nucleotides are TGTGCCAGCAGCTTGGAGACAGGGGACAATGAGCAGTTCTTC. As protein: CASSLETGDNEQFF.

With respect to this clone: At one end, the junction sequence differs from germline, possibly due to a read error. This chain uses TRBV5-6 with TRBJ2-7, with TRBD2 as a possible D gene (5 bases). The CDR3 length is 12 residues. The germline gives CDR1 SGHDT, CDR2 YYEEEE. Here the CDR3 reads CASARWASSSLF. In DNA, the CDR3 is TGTGCCAGCGCACGATGGGCTAGCTCCTCGCTCTTC.

CDR3 sequence reads: CASSLSSGQGRRDQYF. The DNA of the CDR3 is TGTGCCAGCAGCTTGAGTTCTGGACAGGGTCGAAGGGATCAGTACTTC. The chain employs TRBV5-6 and TRBJ2-7; 8 bases are a match to TRBD1. CDR3 length: 16 amino acids. Looked up from germline, CDR1 is SGHDT and CDR2 is YYEEEE. Losses at the gene ends were 1 base for V and 10 bases for J; bases not matched to a gene: 16.

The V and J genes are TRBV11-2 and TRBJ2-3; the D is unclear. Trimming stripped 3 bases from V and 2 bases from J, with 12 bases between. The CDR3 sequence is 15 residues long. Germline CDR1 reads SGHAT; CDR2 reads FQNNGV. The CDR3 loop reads CASSFDRTITDTQYF. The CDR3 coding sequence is TGTGCCAGCAGCTTTGACCGTACTATCACAGATACGCAGTATTTT.

The CDR3 is CASSLTSRYQETQYF. The CDR3 bases are TGTGCCAGCAGTTTAACCTCCCGGTACCAAGAGACCCAGTACTTC. This chain joins TRBV27 and TRBJ2-5; D not certain. CDR1 is MNHEY, CDR2 SMNVEV, per germline (reference sequence). Trimming removed 2 bases at V and 0 bases at J, with 10 bases between. The CDR3 consists of 15 residues.

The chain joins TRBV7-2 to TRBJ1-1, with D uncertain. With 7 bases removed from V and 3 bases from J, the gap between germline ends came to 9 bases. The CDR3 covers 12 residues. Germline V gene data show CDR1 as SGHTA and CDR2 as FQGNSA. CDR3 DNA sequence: TGTGCCAGCACAGTCTGGGACACTGAAGCTTTCTTT. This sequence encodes CASTVWDTEAFF.

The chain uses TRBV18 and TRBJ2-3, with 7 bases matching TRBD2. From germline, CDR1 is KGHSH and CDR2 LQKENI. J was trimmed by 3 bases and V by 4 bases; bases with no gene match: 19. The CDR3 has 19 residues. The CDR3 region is CASSQVGAGVQRGTDTQYF. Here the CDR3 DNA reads TGTGCCAGCTCACAAGTCGGGGCGGGAGTTCAACGAGGTACAGATACGCAGTATTTT.

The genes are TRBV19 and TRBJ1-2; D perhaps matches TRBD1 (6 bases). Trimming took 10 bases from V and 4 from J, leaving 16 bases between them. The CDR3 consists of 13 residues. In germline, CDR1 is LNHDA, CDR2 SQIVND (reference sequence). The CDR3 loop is CATPDGGSYGYTF. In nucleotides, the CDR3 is TGTGCCACGCCGGACGGGGGCAGCTATGGCTACACCTTC.

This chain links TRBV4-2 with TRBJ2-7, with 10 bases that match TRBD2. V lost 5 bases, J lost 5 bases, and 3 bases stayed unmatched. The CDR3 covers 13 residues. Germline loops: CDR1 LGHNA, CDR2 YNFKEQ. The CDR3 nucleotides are TGTGCCAGCAGCGCTAGCGGGAGCCACGAGCAGTACTTC. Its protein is CASSASGSHEQYF.

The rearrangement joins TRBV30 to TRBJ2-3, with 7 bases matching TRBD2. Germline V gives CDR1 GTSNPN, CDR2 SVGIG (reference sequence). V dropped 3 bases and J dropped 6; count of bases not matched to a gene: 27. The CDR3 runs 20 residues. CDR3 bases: TGTGCCTGGAGCTCCCCGCCTAGCGGAGGAGCCGCCATGCGCCGGGATACGCAGTATTTT. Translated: CAWSSPPSGGAAMRRDTQYF.

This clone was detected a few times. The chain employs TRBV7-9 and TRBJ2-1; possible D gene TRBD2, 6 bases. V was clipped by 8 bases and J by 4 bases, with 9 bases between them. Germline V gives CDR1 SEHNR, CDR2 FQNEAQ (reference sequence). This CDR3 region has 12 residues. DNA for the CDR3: TGTGCCAGCGCGGGGATGTACAATGAGCAGTTCTTC. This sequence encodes CASAGMYNEQFF.

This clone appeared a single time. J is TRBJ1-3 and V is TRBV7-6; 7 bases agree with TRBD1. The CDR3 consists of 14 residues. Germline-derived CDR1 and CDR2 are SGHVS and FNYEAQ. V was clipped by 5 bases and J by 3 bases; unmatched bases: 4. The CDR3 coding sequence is TGTGCCAGCAGCCCTGACAGGGTTGGAAACACCATATATTTT. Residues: CASSPDRVGNTIYF.

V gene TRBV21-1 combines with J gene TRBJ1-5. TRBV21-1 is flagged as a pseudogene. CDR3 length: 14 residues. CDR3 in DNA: TGTGCCAGCTTAGCAGGGGAGGGCAATCAGCCCCAGCATTTT. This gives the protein CASLAGEGNQPQHF.

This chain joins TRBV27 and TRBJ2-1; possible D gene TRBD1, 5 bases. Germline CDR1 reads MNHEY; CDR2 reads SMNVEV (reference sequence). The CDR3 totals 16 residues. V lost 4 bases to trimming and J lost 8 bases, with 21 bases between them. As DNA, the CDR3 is TGTGCCAGCAGTTCTAGACGACGACAGAGTCAGCATGAGCAGTTCTTC. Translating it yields CASSSRRRQSQHEQFF.

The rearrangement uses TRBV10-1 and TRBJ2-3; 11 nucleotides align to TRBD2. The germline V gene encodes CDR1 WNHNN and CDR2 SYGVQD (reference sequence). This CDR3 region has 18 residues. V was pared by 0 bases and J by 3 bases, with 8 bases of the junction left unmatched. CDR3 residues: CASSESVASGRPTDTQYF. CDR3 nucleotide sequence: TGCGCCAGCAGTGAGTCGGTAGCTAGCGGGAGGCCGACAGATACGCAGTATTTT.

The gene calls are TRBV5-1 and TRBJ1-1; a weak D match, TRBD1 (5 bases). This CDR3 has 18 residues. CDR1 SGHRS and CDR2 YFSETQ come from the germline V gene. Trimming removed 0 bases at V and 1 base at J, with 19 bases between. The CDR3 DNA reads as TGCGCCAGCAGCTTGGATGTTTTTGCTGGACACCGGAACACTGAAGCTTTCTTT. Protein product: CASSLDVFAGHRNTEAFF. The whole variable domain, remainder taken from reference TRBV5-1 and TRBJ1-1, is KAGVTQTPRYLIKTRGQQVTLSCSPISGHRSVSWYQQTPGQGLQFLFEYFSETQRNKGNFPGRFSGRQFSNSRSEMNVSTLELGDSALYLCASSLDVFAGHRNTEAFFGQGTRLTVV.

The CDR3 DNA reads as TGCAGCGTAGCGGGACTGGGCCTCTACGAGCAGTACTTC. As protein: CSVAGLGLYEQYF. The rearrangement joins TRBV29-1 to TRBJ2-7, with 7 bases matching TRBD2. In germline, CDR1 is SQVTM, CDR2 ANQGSEA. The CDR3 totals 13 residues. V shed 6 bases, J shed 3 bases, and the junction held 8 bases outside the gene matches.

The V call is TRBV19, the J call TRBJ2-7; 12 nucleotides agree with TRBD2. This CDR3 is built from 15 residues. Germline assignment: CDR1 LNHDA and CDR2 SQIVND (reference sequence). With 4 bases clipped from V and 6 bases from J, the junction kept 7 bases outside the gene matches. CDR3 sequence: CASSKGLAGYLEQYF. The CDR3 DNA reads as TGTGCCAGTAGTAAGGGACTAGCGGGCTACCTCGAGCAGTACTTC.

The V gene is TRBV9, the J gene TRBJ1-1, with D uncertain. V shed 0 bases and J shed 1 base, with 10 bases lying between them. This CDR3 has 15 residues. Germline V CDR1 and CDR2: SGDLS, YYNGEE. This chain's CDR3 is CASSVVGIPNTEAFF. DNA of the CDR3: TGTGCCAGCAGCGTAGTAGGGATCCCGAACACTGAAGCTTTCTTT.

The CDR3 nucleotides are TGTGCCAGCAGAGTGACAGGGGGGCACTACGAGCAGTACTTC. It yields the protein CASRVTGGHYEQYF. This chain uses TRBV28 with TRBJ2-7; 9 nucleotides agree with TRBD1. Germline V gene lookup returns CDR1 MDHEN and CDR2 SYDVKM. This CDR3 is built from 14 residues. Losses at the gene ends were 6 bases for V and 3 bases for J; bases not matched to a gene: 6.

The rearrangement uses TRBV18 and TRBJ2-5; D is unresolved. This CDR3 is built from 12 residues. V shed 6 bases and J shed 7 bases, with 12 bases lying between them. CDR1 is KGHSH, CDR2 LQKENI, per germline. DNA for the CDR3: TGTGCCAGCTCCCAGGTAATTGGGACCCAGTACTTC. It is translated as CASSQVIGTQYF.

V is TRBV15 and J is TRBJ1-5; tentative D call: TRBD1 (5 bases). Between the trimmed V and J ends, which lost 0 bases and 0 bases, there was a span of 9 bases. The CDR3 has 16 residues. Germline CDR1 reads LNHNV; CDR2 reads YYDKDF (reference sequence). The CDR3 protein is CATSRDRGFSNQPQHF. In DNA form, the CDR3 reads TGTGCCACCAGCAGAGATCGGGGGTTTAGCAATCAGCCCCAGCATTTT. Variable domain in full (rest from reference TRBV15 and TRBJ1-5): DAMVIQNPRYQVTQFGKPVTLSCSQTLNHNVMYWYQQKSSQAPKLLFHYYDKDFNNEADTPDNFQSRRPNTSFCFLDIRSPGLGDTAMYLCATSRDRGFSNQPQHFGDGTRLSIL.

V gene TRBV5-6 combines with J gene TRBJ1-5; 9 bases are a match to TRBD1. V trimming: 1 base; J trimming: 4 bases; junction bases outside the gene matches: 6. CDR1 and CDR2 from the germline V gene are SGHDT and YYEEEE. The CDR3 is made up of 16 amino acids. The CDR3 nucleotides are TGTGCCAGCAGCTTGCGGGGGACAGGGAGGAATCAGCCCCAGCATTTT. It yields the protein CASSLRGTGRNQPQHF.

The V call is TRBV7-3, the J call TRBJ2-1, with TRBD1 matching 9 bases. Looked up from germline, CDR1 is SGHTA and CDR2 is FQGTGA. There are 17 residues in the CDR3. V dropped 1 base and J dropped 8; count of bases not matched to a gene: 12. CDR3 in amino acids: CASSLIARGQGSDEQFF. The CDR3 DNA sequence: TGTGCCAGCAGCTTAATTGCACGAGGACAGGGGTCGGATGAGCAGTTCTTC.

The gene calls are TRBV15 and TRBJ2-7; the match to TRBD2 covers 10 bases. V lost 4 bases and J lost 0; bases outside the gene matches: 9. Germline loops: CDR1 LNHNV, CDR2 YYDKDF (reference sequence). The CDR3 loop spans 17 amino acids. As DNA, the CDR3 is TGTGCCACCAGCACCCAGAGGACTAGCGGCTACTCCTACGAGCAGTACTTC. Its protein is CATSTQRTSGYSYEQYF.

The CDR3 DNA reads TGTGCCAGCAGCCCGAGACAGAACACTGAAGCTTTCTTT. Protein: CASSPRQNTEAFF. The V and J genes are TRBV7-3 and TRBJ1-1, with D unresolved. The CDR3 has 13 residues. Trimming removed 5 bases at V and 1 base at J, with 8 bases between. Germline CDR1 is SGHTA and CDR2 is FQGTGA.